This T cell receptor beta chain was recorded in a study of early T cells in non-severe SARS-CoV-2 infection. MiXCR was run by TCRdb on the 5' RACE reads, yielding one entry per CDR3 protein. The data contain tens of thousands of distinct CDR3 sequences, 9% to 15% of them singletons. Germline CDR1 is DFQATT and CDR2 is SNEGSKA (reference sequence). The CDR3 runs 13 residues. In regard to this clonotype: Its antigen is not identified. An end of the junction differs from the germline gene, which may be a read error.

Study results and caveats: The VDJdb matching leaned toward anti-spike CD8 responses and overlooked private and CD4 specificities.

Specimen: whole blood. The TCR comes from an adult who was a healthcare worker with PCR-confirmed SARS-CoV-2 infection or an uninfected control (not recorded which). J is TRBJ2-7 and V is TRBV20-1; perhaps TRBD2 as D (6 bases). CDR3 nucleotides: TGCAGTGCTAGATCAGGGACTGACTACGGGCAGTACTTC. It yields the protein CSARSGTDYGQYF.